This is a list of T cell receptor beta chains from one sample in a study of blood T cell repertoires in COVID-19. Using immunoSEQ multiplex PCR, the repertoire was profiled, and TCRdb retains in-frame clones only, with some absent. The profile covers over 200,000 clones, with roughly 90% appearing a single time and 2.2% taken by the ten largest. The sequenced material came from peripheral blood. The receptors stem from a man aged 25-45 years who had recovered from COVID-19. CDR3s include the opening cysteine and the closing phenylalanine or tryptophan. The order of the fields is V gene, J gene, CDR3 protein.

V: TRBV12-2
J: TRBJ1-4
CDR3: CASRTGGGLNEKLFF

V: TRBV18
J: TRBJ1-1
CDR3: CASSPPGYKTGRDTEAFF

V: TRBV12-3/TRBV12-4
J: TRBJ1-3
CDR3: CASMGGYGNTIYF

V: TRBV19
J: TRBJ1-1
CDR3: CASSMGQRVLGTEAFF

V: TRBV11-3
J: TRBJ1-1
CDR3: CASSSVDRGRTEAFF

V: TRBV4-1
J: TRBJ1-1
CDR3: CASSTIPGMNTEAFF

V: TRBV2
J: TRBJ2-5
CDR3: CASSARGGQETQYF

V: TRBV13
J: TRBJ2-2
CDR3: CASSLGLLAGANTGELFF

V: TRBV27
J: TRBJ1-1
CDR3: CASRPSVGLDFGQDTEAFF

V: TRBV6-5
J: TRBJ2-1
CDR3: CASSDGTFYNEQFF

V: TRBV18
J: TRBJ2-7
CDR3: CASSPPGAYEQYF

V: TRBV2
J: TRBJ1-2
CDR3: CASSQTVSAYGYTF

V: TRBV7-9
J: TRBJ1-5
CDR3: CASSPLIYERSNQPQHF

V: TRBV11-3
J: TRBJ2-2
CDR3: CASSKQGADTGELFF

V: TRBV29-1
J: TRBJ2-7
CDR3: CSVDGLRSYEQYF

V: TRBV29-1
J: TRBJ1-2
CDR3: CSVEGSYYGYTF

V: TRBV4-1
J: TRBJ2-1
CDR3: CASSLPPDEQFF

V: TRBV7-2
J: TRBJ2-1
CDR3: CASTPSGGWLFF

V: TRBV12-3/TRBV12-4
J: TRBJ2-7
CDR3: CASTPNQAEQYF

V: TRBV7-2
J: TRBJ1-1
CDR3: CASSLARGEAFF

V: TRBV7-9
J: TRBJ1-1
CDR3: CASRAPRGLRDTEAFF

V: TRBV10-2
J: TRBJ2-5
CDR3: CATLGQVTQYF

V: TRBV6-5
J: TRBJ1-2
CDR3: CASTRTGETGYTF

V: TRBV10-3
J: TRBJ2-2
CDR3: CAISEPTRKNTGELFF

V: TRBV4-3
J: TRBJ1-4
CDR3: CASSQVTGPDEKLFF

V: TRBV7-2
J: TRBJ2-5
CDR3: CASSPLVAPQETQYF

V: TRBV9
J: TRBJ2-7
CDR3: CASSVAGTGDYEQYF

V: TRBV27
J: TRBJ2-7
CDR3: CASSLGGVPYEQYF

V: TRBV19
J: TRBJ2-7
CDR3: CASSIGLAGDLPYEQYF

V: TRBV7-9
J: TRBJ1-1
CDR3: CASSKEATDTEAFF

V: TRBV10-1
J: TRBJ1-1
CDR3: CASSEEFRGNTEAFF

V: TRBV6-5
J: TRBJ2-5
CDR3: CASSPTREAQYF

V: TRBV6-1
J: TRBJ2-7
CDR3: CASSDTGYEQYF

V: TRBV9
J: TRBJ2-2
CDR3: CASSVSSGGPLGTGELFF

V: TRBV15
J: TRBJ2-2
CDR3: CATSRFRQGTGELFF

V: TRBV5-5
J: TRBJ1-1
CDR3: CASSFLLTNTEAFF

V: TRBV27
J: TRBJ1-3
CDR3: CASSLSVANTIYF

V: TRBV6-5
J: TRBJ1-6
CDR3: CASRIRDNYNSPLHF

V: TRBV12-1
J: TRBJ1-2
CDR3: CASSFGGDANYGYTF

V: TRBV3-1/TRBV3-2
J: TRBJ2-3
CDR3: CASSHPQGISTSTDTQYF

V: TRBV6-6
J: TRBJ1-1
CDR3: CASRYTGGAFF

V: TRBV30
J: TRBJ1-3
CDR3: CAWSAYTGGGNTIYF

V: TRBV6-6
J: TRBJ1-1
CDR3: CAGAEGLNTEAFF

V: TRBV11-3
J: TRBJ2-3
CDR3: CASSLGAGGTDTQYF

V: TRBV6-1
J: TRBJ2-7
CDR3: CASSEASGGAYEQYF

V: TRBV5-1
J: TRBJ1-2
CDR3: CASHPGTGYGYTF

V: TRBV29-1
J: TRBJ1-2
CDR3: CSVGGGAADDGSGYTF

V: TRBV3-1/TRBV3-2
J: TRBJ2-5
CDR3: CASSPSLGSGGGGETQYF

V: TRBV2
J: TRBJ1-2
CDR3: CATDTHGRTGAYGYTF

V: TRBV7-6
J: TRBJ2-7
CDR3: CASSLRRGPYEQYF

V: TRBV5-1
J: TRBJ2-3
CDR3: CASTPGGGDTQYF

V: TRBV6-5
J: TRBJ1-2
CDR3: CASTLDRNYGYTF

V: TRBV5-1
J: TRBJ2-1
CDR3: CASSLGLAGDRVDEQFF

V: TRBV18
J: TRBJ1-4
CDR3: CATTRQEEEKLFF

V: TRBV6-5
J: TRBJ1-2
CDR3: CASSTRIRGGYTF